What follows are 29 T cell receptor beta chains derived from one specimen sequenced in a study of OX40 agonist ivuxolimab in advanced cancers. Libraries were prepared by immunoSEQ multiplex PCR; TCRdb keeps only in-frame clonotypes and omits some of them. The data hold about 46,000 clones, with 82% observed a single time. The sequences come from CD4+ or CD8+ T cells sorted from blood, collected in a trial of the OX40 agonist ivuxolimab. Receptor source: an adult with an advanced solid tumor such as melanoma, head and neck, liver or kidney cancer.

The chain couples TRBV5-6 to TRBJ2-5; the match to TRBD1 covers 7 bases. V lost 4 bases, J lost 13 bases, and 13 bases stayed unmatched. This CDR3 contains 13 residues. Germline lookup yields CDR1 SGHDT and CDR2 YYEEEE. The CDR3 protein is CASSLRTGILAYF. CDR3 DNA sequence: TGTGCCAGCAGCCTTCGGACAGGAATTTTGGCGTACTTC.

This clone was seen only a few times. V is TRBV9 and J is TRBJ1-4; a possible D gene is TRBD1 (5 bases). Germline CDR1 reads SGDLS; CDR2 reads YYNGEE. V was cut by 4 bases and J by 7 bases, with 8 bases left in between. The CDR3 consists of 12 residues. For the CDR3, the DNA is TGTGCCAGCAGCCACGGGGGTGAAAAACTGTTTTTT. Its translation: CASSHGGEKLFF.

The chain couples TRBV11-3 to TRBJ1-2; D may be TRBD1 (5 bases). Trimming pared 0 bases from V and 3 bases from J, leaving 11 bases between. This CDR3 is built from 15 residues. Germline V gene lookup returns CDR1 SGHNT and CDR2 YENEEA. The CDR3 sequence: CASSLDRRGDYGYTF. For the CDR3, the DNA is TGTGCCAGCAGCTTAGATCGAAGGGGTGACTATGGCTACACCTTC.

The chain recombines TRBV5-4 with TRBJ2-7, with 7 bases matching TRBD1. The CDR3 has 14 residues. The ends lost 3 bases at V and 4 bases at J; junction bases unmatched: 7. CDR1 SGHNT and CDR2 YYREEE come from the germline V gene (reference sequence). CDR3 loop: CASSSSGTDYEQYF. The CDR3 nucleotides are TGTGCCAGCAGCTCCTCCGGGACAGATTACGAGCAGTACTTC.

J is TRBJ2-1 and V is TRBV11-1; 14 positions agree with TRBD2. V lost 2 bases, J lost 9 bases, and 6 bases stayed unmatched. The CDR3 totals 16 residues. The germline V gene has CDR1 SGHAT and CDR2 FQDESV (reference sequence). The CDR3, as DNA: TGTGCCAGCAGCTTAACCGGACTAGCGGGGGGACGTGAGCAGTTCTTC. Translation gives CASSLTGLAGGREQFF.

The CDR3 nucleotides are TGTGCCAGCAGATACGGACTAGCGAGAACATACAATGAGCAGTTCTTC. Translation: CASRYGLARTYNEQFF. This chain uses TRBV2 with TRBJ2-1; the match to TRBD2 covers 9 bases. The junction had 10 bases not matched to a gene; V was cut back by 6 bases and J by 4 bases. Germline CDR1 is SNHLY and CDR2 is FYNNEI. The CDR3 sequence is 16 residues long.

V is TRBV30 and J is TRBJ1-3, with D possibly TRBD1 on 5 matching bases. Trimming took 4 bases from V and 4 from J, leaving 14 bases between them. The germline V gene encodes CDR1 GTSNPN and CDR2 SVGIG (reference sequence). This CDR3 comprises 14 residues. CDR3 amino acids: CAWKVGASGNTIYF. The CDR3 DNA reads as TGTGCCTGGAAGGTCGGGGCATCCGGAAACACCATATATTTT.

This chain uses TRBV4-1 with TRBJ2-7; D gene uncertain. This CDR3 has 16 residues. CDR1 is MGHRA and CDR2 is YSYEKL in the germline V gene. V lost 1 base, J lost 0 bases, and 13 bases lay in between. CDR3 coding DNA: TGCGCCAGCAGCCAAGCAGACCTTTTCAGCTCCTACGAGCAGTACTTC. Amino acid sequence: CASSQADLFSSYEQYF.

The CDR3 nucleotides read TGTGCCAGCAGCTCCTACCCACTAGCGCGCACAGATACGCAGTATTTT. It translates to CASSSYPLARTDTQYF. The V call is TRBV11-2, the J call TRBJ2-3; TRBD2 matches at 7 bases. This CDR3 has 16 amino acids. V trimming: 4 bases; J trimming: 1 base; junction bases outside the gene matches: 8. Germline CDR1 SGHAT, CDR2 FQNNGV.

The CDR3 is CASSLGPNPNYGYTF. CDR3 coding DNA: TGTGCCAGCAGCTTGGGGCCAAATCCGAACTATGGCTACACCTTC. The chain links TRBV5-8 to TRBJ1-2; unclear D gene. The CDR3 covers 15 residues. V lost 0 bases, J lost 2 bases, and 11 bases lay in between. CDR1 and CDR2 from the germline V gene are SGHTS and YDEGEE.

The chain links TRBV15 to TRBJ1-2; D may be TRBD1 (6 bases). This CDR3 has 14 residues. V lost 8 bases to trimming and J lost 0 bases, with 13 bases between them. Germline values: CDR1 LNHNV, CDR2 YYDKDF (reference sequence). The CDR3 region is CATQEGGANYGYTF. CDR3 sequence (DNA): TGTGCCACCCAGGAGGGGGGAGCTAACTATGGCTACACCTTC.

The V call is TRBV25-1, the J call TRBJ1-1; unclear D gene. CDR3 length: 14 amino acids. Germline CDR1 and CDR2: MGHDK and SYGVNS. V dropped 2 bases and J dropped 1 base, with 8 bases sitting between them. The CDR3: CASSEGRKNTEAFF. CDR3 nucleotides: TGTGCCAGCAGTGAAGGACGCAAGAACACTGAAGCTTTCTTT. Full variable domain (remainder filled in from reference TRBV25-1 and TRBJ1-1): EADIYQTPRYLVIGTGKKITLECSQTMGHDKMYWYQQDPGMELHLIHYSYGVNSTEKGDLSSESTVSRIRTEHFPLTLESARPSHTSQYLCASSEGRKNTEAFFGQGTRLTVV.

The genes are TRBV5-1 and TRBJ2-3; 7 nucleotides match TRBD1. This CDR3 is built from 15 residues. The V and J ends lost 2 bases and 2 bases, in that order; junction bases with no gene match: 5. Germline CDR1 reads SGHRS; CDR2 reads YFSETQ. The CDR3 region is CASSFTGDHTDTQYF. The CDR3 DNA sequence: TGCGCCAGCAGCTTCACAGGGGATCACACAGATACGCAGTATTTT.

V is TRBV7-7 and J is TRBJ1-4; no reliable D call. Trimming left V 2 bases short and J 2 bases short, with 9 bases between. Germline-derived CDR1 and CDR2 are SSHAT and FNYEAQ (reference sequence). The CDR3 is 15 amino acids. CDR3 in amino acids: CASSLQDPTNEKLFF. CDR3 coding DNA: TGTGCCAGCAGCTTACAGGATCCGACTAATGAAAAACTGTTTTTT.

The chain employs TRBV7-9 and TRBJ2-7, with D perhaps matching TRBD1 (6 bases). The germline V and J ends were trimmed by 4 bases and 3 bases, with 13 bases remaining between them. This CDR3 contains 14 residues. Germline loops: CDR1 SEHNR, CDR2 FQNEAQ (reference sequence). The CDR3 nucleotides are TGTGCCAGCAGCTCAGCAGGGGTATACTACGAGCAGTACTTC. Translated, it gives CASSSAGVYYEQYF.

The genes are TRBV5-6 and TRBJ1-4; 9 positions agree with TRBD1. The CDR3 runs to 15 residues. The germline CDR1 and CDR2 sequences are SGHDT and YYEEEE. V was clipped by 0 bases and J by 5 bases; unmatched bases: 2. CDR3 bases: TGTGCCAGCAGCTTGGGGACAGGGGAAAATGAAAAACTGTTTTTT. Translating it yields CASSLGTGENEKLFF.

The V call is TRBV28, the J call TRBJ1-6; D unresolved. V lost 6 bases, J lost 10 bases, and 10 bases lay in between. Germline V gene sequence: CDR1 MDHEN, CDR2 SYDVKM. The CDR3 length is 12 residues. CDR3: CASSIATSPLHF. The CDR3 DNA follows: TGTGCCAGCAGCATTGCGACGTCACCCCTCCACTTT.

This chain links TRBV29-1 with TRBJ2-5; 8 nucleotides line up with TRBD1. Germline CDR1 and CDR2: SQVTM and ANQGSEA. V was pared by 6 bases and J by 5 bases, with 8 bases of the junction left unmatched. The CDR3 covers 13 residues. The CDR3 here is CSVEGQAGETQYF. The CDR3 DNA sequence: TGCAGCGTCGAGGGACAGGCGGGGGAGACCCAGTACTTC.

The chain combines TRBV27 with TRBJ1-2; 7 bases agree with TRBD1. Losses at the gene ends were 6 bases for V and 7 bases for J; bases not matched to a gene: 14. The CDR3 contains 15 residues. Per the germline V gene, CDR1 is MNHEY and CDR2 is SMNVEV (reference sequence). For the CDR3, the DNA is TGTGCCAGCAGCCCCGTAGGGGGCGCATTAACTGGCTACACCTTC. This translates into CASSPVGGALTGYTF.

V gene TRBV7-9 combines with J gene TRBJ1-1; maybe TRBD1 (6 bases). The germline gives CDR1 SEHNR, CDR2 FQNEAQ (reference sequence). V lost 4 bases and J lost 3, with 12 bases in between. There are 14 residues in the CDR3. The CDR3 loop reads CASSYREGDTEAFF. As DNA, the CDR3 is TGTGCCAGCAGCTACAGGGAGGGGGACACTGAAGCTTTCTTT.

V is TRBV6-1 and J is TRBJ1-5; D unclear. V lost 7 bases to trimming and J lost 7 bases, with 17 bases between them. This CDR3 has 14 amino acids. CDR1 MNHNS and CDR2 SASEGT come from the germline V gene. Here the CDR3 reads CASITMGEMQPQHF. The CDR3 DNA reads as TGTGCCAGCATCACTATGGGCGAAATGCAGCCCCAGCATTTT.

The gene calls are TRBV7-9 and TRBJ2-5; perhaps D is TRBD1 or TRBD2 (6 bases each). Germline-derived CDR1 and CDR2 are SEHNR and FQNEAQ (reference sequence). The CDR3 spans 15 residues. With 5 bases removed from V and 2 bases from J, the gap between germline ends came to 15 bases. This CDR3 is CASSPGGVEQETQYF. DNA for the CDR3: TGTGCCAGCAGCCCCGGGGGCGTAGAGCAAGAGACCCAGTACTTC.

This clone was counted a single time. The V call is TRBV6-1, the J call TRBJ1-4; D is unclear. Trimming took 6 bases from V and 4 from J, leaving 9 bases between them. The CDR3 contains 13 residues. Germline V gene lookup returns CDR1 MNHNS and CDR2 SASEGT. The DNA for the CDR3 is TGTGCCAGCAGCGCTACGGGTAATGAAAAACTGTTTTTT. This codes for CASSATGNEKLFF.

The chain joins TRBV6-5 to TRBJ1-2; perhaps TRBD1 as D (6 bases). The germline V gene encodes CDR1 MNHEY and CDR2 SVGAGI. V shed 0 bases and J shed 5 bases, with 10 bases lying between them. The CDR3 runs to 14 residues. The CDR3 DNA reads as TGTGCCAGCAGTTACTCGATACAGGGTTATGGCTACACCTTC. Translated, it gives CASSYSIQGYGYTF.

This clone has just one count. The rearrangement uses TRBV5-4 and TRBJ2-6; 8 nucleotides agree with TRBD1. Germline trimming cut 1 base from V and 0 bases from J; bases unmatched to any gene: 3. The CDR3 covers 17 residues. Germline V gene lookup returns CDR1 SGHNT and CDR2 YYREEE (reference sequence). CDR3 loop: CASSLLTGDSGANVLTF. CDR3 in DNA: TGTGCCAGCAGCTTGCTGACAGGGGACTCTGGGGCCAACGTCCTGACTTTC.

Only one count was recorded for this clone. The V and J genes are TRBV6-1 and TRBJ2-2, with D tentatively TRBD2 (6 bases). The V end lost 8 bases, the J end lost 8 bases, and 15 bases lay between the germline ends. Germline V gives CDR1 MNHNS, CDR2 SASEGT. CDR3 length: 13 amino acids. The CDR3 reads CASAGLSWGELFF. CDR3 nucleotide sequence: TGTGCCAGCGCAGGACTATCATGGGGGGAGCTGTTTTTT.

This clone occurred once. The rearrangement links TRBV14 to TRBJ2-2; 10 bases are a match to TRBD1. The trim removed 4 bases at V and 6 bases at J, leaving 5 bases unmatched. The CDR3 contains 15 residues. CDR1 is SGHDN and CDR2 is FVKESK in the germline V gene. The CDR3 DNA is TGTGCCAGCAGCCCCAGACAGGGGGCAGCCGGGGAGCTGTTTTTT. As protein: CASSPRQGAAGELFF.

The chain has TRBV2 and TRBJ1-1; no clear D. Germline-derived CDR1 and CDR2 are SNHLY and FYNNEI. Trimming took off 0 bases at V and 7 bases at J, with 9 bases between the two ends. The CDR3 consists of 13 residues. CDR3 region: CASSEAPGLEAFF. The CDR3 nucleotides read TGTGCCAGCAGTGAAGCGCCGGGCCTTGAAGCTTTCTTT.

The chain combines TRBV10-3 with TRBJ1-5, with TRBD1 matching 11 bases. Germline-derived CDR1 and CDR2 are ENHRY and SYGVKD. The CDR3 runs 15 residues. V shed 3 bases and J 4 bases; nucleotides not matched to a gene: 2. The chain's CDR3 is CAISEGQGANQPQHF. The DNA of the CDR3 is TGTGCCATCAGTGAAGGACAGGGGGCTAATCAGCCCCAGCATTTT.